This T cell receptor beta chain was retrieved from a study of OX40 agonist ivuxolimab in advanced cancers. The CDR3 length is 14 residues. Trimming removed 1 base from V and 3 bases from J, with 9 bases in between. Blood samples were obtained at baseline, cycle 4 day 1, and cycle 7 day 1. The repertoire was sequenced with immunoSEQ multiplex PCR; TCRdb's copy has only in-frame clones and lacks some. The data show about 20,000 clones, approximately 81% seen once. This clonotype was obtained from an adult with an advanced solid tumor such as melanoma, head and neck, liver or kidney cancer. The material sequenced was CD4+ or CD8+ T cells sorted from blood, taken in a trial of the OX40 agonist ivuxolimab. The chain combines TRBV6-7 with TRBJ2-5; the D gene is possibly TRBD2 (6 bases). TRBV6-7 is an ORF, and what it does is uncertain. This chain's CDR3 is CASSYLGEEETQYF. CDR3 sequence (DNA): TGTGCCAGCAGTTACTTAGGGGAGGAAGAGACCCAGTACTTC.